The sequence of this TCR beta chain was determined in a study of regulatory T cells in long-lasting Graves disease. Study observations and caveats: TRBV28, TRBJ1-2 and TRBJ2-5 emerged as the favored segments in persistent disease.

Time point here: newly diagnosed GD, antithyroid drugs for less than 3 months. RNA extracted from PBMCs served as the sequencing template. Patients all came to the study from an endocrinology department in Xi'an, China. V shed 7 bases and J shed 0 bases, with 12 bases lying between them. The CDR3 has 14 amino acids. Germline V gives CDR1 MNHNS, CDR2 SASEGT. TCR beta libraries were built with iRepertoire HTBI primers and Arm-PCR of CDR3 regions. TCRdb re-called the multiplex PCR reads through MiXCR, storing one row per CDR3 protein. The sample lists over 300,000 distinct CDR3 sequences; roughly 16% were seen once. This clonotype was counted ten times or more. Its target is not known.

The rearrangement joins TRBV6-1 to TRBJ1-1, with D hard to call. This clonotype was obtained from a female donor with Graves disease. The sample was peripheral blood mononuclear cells (PBMCs), taken at new diagnosis, from a patient treated with antithyroid drugs. The CDR3 loop is CASIPDGLNTEAFF. The CDR3 DNA sequence: TGTGCCAGCATCCCGGACGGTTTGAACACTGAAGCTTTCTTT.